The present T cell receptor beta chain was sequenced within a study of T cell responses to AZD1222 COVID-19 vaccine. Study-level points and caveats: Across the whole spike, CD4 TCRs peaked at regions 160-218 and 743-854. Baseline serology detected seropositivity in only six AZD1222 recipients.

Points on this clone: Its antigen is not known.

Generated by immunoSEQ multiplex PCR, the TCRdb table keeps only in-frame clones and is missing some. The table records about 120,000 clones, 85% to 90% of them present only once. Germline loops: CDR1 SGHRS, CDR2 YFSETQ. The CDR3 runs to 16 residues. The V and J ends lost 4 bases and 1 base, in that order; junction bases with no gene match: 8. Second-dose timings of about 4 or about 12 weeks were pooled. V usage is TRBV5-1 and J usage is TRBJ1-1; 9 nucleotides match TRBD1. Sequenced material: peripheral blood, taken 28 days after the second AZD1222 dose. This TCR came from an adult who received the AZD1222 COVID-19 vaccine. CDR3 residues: CASSQGTGNRNTEAFF. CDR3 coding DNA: TGCGCCAGCAGCCAAGGGACAGGGAATAGGAACACTGAAGCTTTCTTT.